This TCR beta chain stems from a study of T cell responses to AZD1222 COVID-19 vaccine (dated by TCRdb to 2020 to 2023). Regarding the complete study: AZD1222 recipients with second doses at about 4 weeks or about 12 weeks were pooled, because spike-specific TCR depth and breadth did not differ between schedules. Trial participants were enrolled by age into 18-55, 56-69 and 70-plus year subgroups, with roughly 150, 30 and 60 TCR-sequenced participants respectively. A total of roughly 240 trial participants underwent TCR sequencing, of whom about 210 received two doses of AZD1222 and 26 received two doses of the MenACWY control vaccine. Findings and caveats that apply to the study as a whole: Participants were mostly white British, with more females than males. The authors suggested clonal diversity may have been underestimated. A significant rise in spike-specific TCR breadth and depth was observed after two AZD1222 doses relative to day 0 and relative to MenACWY recipients. Conclusions about previously exposed vaccinees are limited, since just 6 or 7 AZD1222 recipients were seropositive for SARS-CoV-2 at baseline. The whole spike protein was spanned by vaccine-associated CD4 TCRs, and dominant responses were seen in regions 160-218 and 743-854. In the small 56-69-year group, the increase in depth fell short of significance, most likely because of low power. No day 14 peak-response samples were available, so repertoires were characterized only after the peak T cell response. Epitopes outside the regions mutated in the B.1.351 and B.1.1.7 variants were reportedly recognized by nearly half of the unique spike-specific TCRs.

Based on the germline V gene (reference sequence), the CDR1 and CDR2 sequences are MNHEY and SMNVEV. The germline ends are 20 bases apart after V is trimmed by 0 bases and J by 6 bases. The CDR3 spans 17 residues, from the cysteine through the phenylalanine. The DNA shown is the 51-base CDR3, in frame from base 1. Interpreted using the paper, the time point label stands for: baseline before first vaccination. Samples from vaccinated people were obtained from the UK trials COV001 and COV002, which included a single-blind randomized controlled phase 2/3 trial of AZD1222 (ChAdOx1 nCoV-19) in healthy adults. Trial participant PBMC samples were collected at day 0 and day 28 after the second dose for TCRbeta chain sequencing. Turning to this clone: Its target antigen remains unknown. No base qualities exist here, and no much larger clone lies one base off it.

The CDR3 regions of human TCRbeta chains were subjected to immunosequencing. The paper's data handling went like this. TCRs in the repertoires were compared against a reference library of SARS-CoV-2-specific TCRs that had been generated with the MIRA antigen-specificity platform. Breadth was defined as the fraction of unique TCRs that were SARS-CoV-2-associated. Depth was defined as the fraction of total T cells that were SARS-CoV-2-associated. Each spike-specific TCR was assigned to its reactive spike region and to a CD4 or CD8 class using the MIRA data. Log10-transformed breadth and depth values were compared by one-way ANOVA with Sidak's multiple comparisons tests. TCRdb took over this immuneACCESS table, retaining in-frame rearrangements with V and J assigned. Such tables are incomplete; in checked studies, under half of the missing clones stem from an unresolved V gene, and the remainder is unexplained. The DNA gave D and trimming, while V, J and clone size come from that table. Across this sample there are about 180,000 clones, with around 88% seen only once. The biggest ten clones account for approximately 7.7% of the sample.

The sequence was obtained from an adult in good health. The V gene is TRBV27 and the J gene is TRBJ1-2; perhaps TRBD1 is the D gene, with 5 bases matching. The sequences come from peripheral blood, collected on day 0 of AZD1222 vaccination. The CDR3 sequence is CASSLSWRGGNKNGYTF. At the DNA level, the sequence is TGTGCCAGCAGTTTATCGTGGCGGGGGGGAAATAAGAATGGCTACACCTTC.